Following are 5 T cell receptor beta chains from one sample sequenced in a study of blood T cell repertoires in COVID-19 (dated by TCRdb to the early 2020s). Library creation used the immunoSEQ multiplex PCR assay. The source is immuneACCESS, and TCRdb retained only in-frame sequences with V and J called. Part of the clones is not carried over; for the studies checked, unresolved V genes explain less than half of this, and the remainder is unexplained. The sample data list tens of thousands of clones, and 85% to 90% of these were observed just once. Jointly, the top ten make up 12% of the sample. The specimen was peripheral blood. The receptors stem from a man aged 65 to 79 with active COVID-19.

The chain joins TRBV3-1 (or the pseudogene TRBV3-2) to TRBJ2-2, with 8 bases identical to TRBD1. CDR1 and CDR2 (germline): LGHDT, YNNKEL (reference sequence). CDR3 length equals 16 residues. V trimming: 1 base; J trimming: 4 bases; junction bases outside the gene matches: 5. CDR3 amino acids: CASSQGPDRVTGELFF. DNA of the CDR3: TGTGCCAGCAGCCAAGGCCCGGACAGGGTCACCGGGGAGCTGTTTTTT.

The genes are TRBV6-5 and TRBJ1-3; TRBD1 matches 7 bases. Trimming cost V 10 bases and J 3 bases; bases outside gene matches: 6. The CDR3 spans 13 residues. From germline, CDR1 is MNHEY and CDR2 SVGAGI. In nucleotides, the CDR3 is TGTGCCATCCACTACAGGGGTGGAAACACCATATATTTT. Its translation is CAIHYRGGNTIYF.

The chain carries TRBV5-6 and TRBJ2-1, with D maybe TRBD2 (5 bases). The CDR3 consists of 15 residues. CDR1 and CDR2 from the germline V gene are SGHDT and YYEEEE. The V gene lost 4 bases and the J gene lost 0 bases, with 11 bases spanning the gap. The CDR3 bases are TGTGCCAGCAGCAAACCGACTAACTCCTACAATGAGCAGTTCTTC. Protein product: CASSKPTNSYNEQFF.

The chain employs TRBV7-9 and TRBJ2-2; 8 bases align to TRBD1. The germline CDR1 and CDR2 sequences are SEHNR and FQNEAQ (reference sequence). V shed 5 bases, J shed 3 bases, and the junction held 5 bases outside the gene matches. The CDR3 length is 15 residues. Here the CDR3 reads CASSEGQGDTGELFF. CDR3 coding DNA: TGTGCCAGCAGCGAAGGACAGGGCGACACCGGGGAGCTGTTTTTT.

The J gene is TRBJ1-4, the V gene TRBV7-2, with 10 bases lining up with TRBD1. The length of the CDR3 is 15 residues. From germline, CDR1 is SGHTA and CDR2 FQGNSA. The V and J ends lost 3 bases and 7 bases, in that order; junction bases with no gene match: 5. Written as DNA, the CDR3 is TGTGCCAGCAGCTTCTGGACAGGGGGGGGTGAAAAACTGTTTTTT. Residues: CASSFWTGGGEKLFF.